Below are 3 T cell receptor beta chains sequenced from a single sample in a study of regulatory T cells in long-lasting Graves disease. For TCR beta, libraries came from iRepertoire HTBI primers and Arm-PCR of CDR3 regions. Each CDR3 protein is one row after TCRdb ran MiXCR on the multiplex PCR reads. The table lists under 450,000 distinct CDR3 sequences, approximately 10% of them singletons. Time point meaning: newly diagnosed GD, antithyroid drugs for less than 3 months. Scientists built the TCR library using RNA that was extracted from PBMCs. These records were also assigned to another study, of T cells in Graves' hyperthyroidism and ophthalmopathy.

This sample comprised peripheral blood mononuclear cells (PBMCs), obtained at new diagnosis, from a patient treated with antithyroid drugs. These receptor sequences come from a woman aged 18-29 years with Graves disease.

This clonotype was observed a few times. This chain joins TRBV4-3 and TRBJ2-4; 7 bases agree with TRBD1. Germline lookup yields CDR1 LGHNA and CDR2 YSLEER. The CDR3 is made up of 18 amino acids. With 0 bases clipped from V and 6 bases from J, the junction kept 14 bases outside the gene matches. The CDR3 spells CASSQDLPLRQGGNIQYF. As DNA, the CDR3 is TGCGCCAGCAGCCAAGATTTACCCCTTCGACAGGGTGGAAACATTCAGTACTTC.

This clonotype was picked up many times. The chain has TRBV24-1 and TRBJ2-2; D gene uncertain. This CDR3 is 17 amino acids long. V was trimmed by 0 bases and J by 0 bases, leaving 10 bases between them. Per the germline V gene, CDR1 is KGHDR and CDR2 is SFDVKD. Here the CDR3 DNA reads TGTGCCACCAGTGATTTGTCGGGTCGCGCGAACACCGGGGAGCTGTTTTTT. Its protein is CATSDLSGRANTGELFF.

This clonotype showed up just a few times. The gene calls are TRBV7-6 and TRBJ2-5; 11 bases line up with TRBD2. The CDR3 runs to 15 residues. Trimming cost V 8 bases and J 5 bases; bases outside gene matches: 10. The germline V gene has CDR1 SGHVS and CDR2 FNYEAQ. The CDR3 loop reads CASHIAGGPEETQYF. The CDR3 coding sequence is TGTGCCAGCCACATAGCGGGAGGGCCCGAGGAGACCCAGTACTTC.